The clone carrying this TCR beta chain was seen a handful of times. These data belong to a study of response to subunit inactivated influenza vaccine. Germline V gene sequence: CDR1 SGHTA, CDR2 FQGTGA. The CDR3 runs to 14 residues. With V trimmed by 5 bases and J by 7 bases, 7 bases remained unmatched. TCRdb reanalysed the RT-PCR reads using MiXCR and keeps one entry per CDR3 protein. This table holds under 550,000 distinct CDR3 sequences, under 8.5% found once. This TCR was recovered from a man in his fifties or sixties who received an inactivated influenza vaccine. The gene calls are TRBV7-3 and TRBJ2-1, with 8 bases that match TRBD2. Sequenced here: PBMCs from blood, sampled roughly 24 months after vaccination. The CDR3, as DNA: TGTGCCAGCAGCCGGGCCGGGACTAGTAATGAGCAGTTCTTC. Amino acids: CASSRAGTSNEQFF.